This T cell receptor (beta chain) is from a study of OX40 agonist ivuxolimab in advanced cancers. Study background: In this trial design, patients received ivuxolimab intravenously at 0.01 to 10 mg/kg every 2 weeks. Study conclusions and caveats: Among T cells, CD8+ cells averaged more expanded clones than CD4+ cells. Also present in some nonresponders was a low level of normalized T-cell clonal expansion. Antigens targeted by the expanded peripheral T cells were not determined.

The protocol was immunoSEQ multiplex PCR, while the TCRdb copy is restricted to in-frame clones and leaves out a portion. The sample comprises tens of thousands of clones, less than 85% of which are singletons, and about a fifth rests with the top ten. Comment on this clone: The antigen remains undetermined.

The CDR3 contains 9 residues. Trimming stripped 11 bases from V and 7 bases from J, with 5 bases between. Germline V gene lookup returns CDR1 LNHDA and CDR2 SQIVND (reference sequence). This TCR came from an adult with an advanced solid tumor such as melanoma, head and neck, liver or kidney cancer. The specimen comprised CD4+ or CD8+ T cells sorted from blood, sampled in a trial of the OX40 agonist ivuxolimab. The V and J genes are TRBV19 and TRBJ2-2; D gene ambiguous. As DNA, the CDR3 is TGTGCCCAAGGCGGGGAGCTGTTTTTT. Translated, it gives CAQGGELFF.